This T cell receptor (beta chain) is from a study of tumor-infiltrating lymphocytes in primary liver carcinoma. The blood RNA (from unsorted whole blood) was obtained, and germline DNA was also extracted. Peripheral blood, around 4 milliliters, was collected prior to surgery. The CDR3 numbers 13 amino acids, ends counted. The germline gives CDR1 MNHEY, CDR2 SVGAGI. Production of TCR beta cDNA used about 500 ng total RNA together with a constant-region primer. Generation of the TCR beta libraries relied on three nested multiplex PCR rounds using slightly modified ARM-PCR. TRBV1-TRBV30 forward primers paired with a C-beta reverse primer drove the first two PCR rounds, 10 cycles each. TCRdb reprocessed the multiplex PCR reads with MiXCR, giving one entry per CDR3 protein. Among approximately 340,000 distinct CDR3 sequences listed, less than 70% were seen once. Study conclusions and caveats: Because of bulk unsorted sampling, CD4+ and CD8+ repertoires were not subjected to comparison. The top-250-clone fraction was significantly higher in tumors than in blood (p = 0.039).

Concerning this clonotype itself: Its antigen is unknown. No conserved phenylalanine or tryptophan ends this CDR3, so it is likely a read error. No DNA is shown, since the ends of the CDR3 on it are uncertain; the CDR3 is the one TCRdb lists.

The receptor comes from a man between 40 and 49 years old with primary liver carcinoma and hepatitis B virus infection. The V call is TRBV6-5, the J call TRBJ2-7. The sample comprised peripheral blood. This CDR3 is CASSYSTGYELYI.